This is a list of T cell receptor beta chains from one sample in a study of glioma-infiltrating T cells. TCRdb passed the multiplex PCR reads through MiXCR, listing each CDR3 protein once. The sample gives roughly 200,000 distinct CDR3 sequences, over 30% of which show up once; around 20% is in the top ten. The sample taken for sequencing was glioma tissue, nonneoplastic brain tissue, or PBMCs (not recorded which). The receptors shown here come from a human donor with low-grade glioma or glioblastoma, undergoing nonglioma brain surgery, or in good health (not recorded which). CDR3s include the opening cysteine and the closing phenylalanine or tryptophan. A D gene is named only where the DNA matches it firmly. Clone size is not always given. Where it is, it says once, few, many or a class for expanded clones.

j_call: TRBJ2-7
clone_size: many
d_call: .
v_call: TRBV7-2
cdr3_nt: TGTGCCAGCAGCTTGAGTGGGACAACAGACGAGCAGTACTTC
cdr3_aa: CASSLSGTTDEQYF

j_call: TRBJ2-1
clone_size: .
d_call: .
v_call: TRBV6-2/TRBV6-3
cdr3_nt: TGTGCCAGCAGTTACGGGGAGCACTATGAGCAGTTCTTC
cdr3_aa: CASSYGEHYEQFF

j_call: TRBJ1-4
clone_size: many
d_call: .
v_call: TRBV7-9
cdr3_nt: TGTGCCAGCAGCTTAGCGCCGTCTCGTCTTAATGAAAAACTGTTTTTT
cdr3_aa: CASSLAPSRLNEKLFF

j_call: TRBJ2-1
clone_size: many
d_call: .
v_call: TRBV7-2
cdr3_nt: TGTGCCAGCAGCTTAGATGCCGGGTCGCAGTTCTTC
cdr3_aa: CASSLDAGSQFF

j_call: TRBJ2-7
clone_size: many
d_call: .
v_call: TRBV7-9
cdr3_nt: TGTGCCAGCAGCTTCGGTACTGCGCGAGGAGGCGAGCAGTACTTC
cdr3_aa: CASSFGTARGGEQYF

j_call: TRBJ2-3
clone_size: many
d_call: TRBD1
v_call: TRBV5-1
cdr3_nt: TGCGCCAGCAGCCGACTGTTAGACAGGGCGGGTACAGATACGCAGTATTTT
cdr3_aa: CASSRLLDRAGTDTQYF

j_call: TRBJ2-1
clone_size: many
d_call: .
v_call: TRBV7-2
cdr3_nt: TGTGCCAGCAGCTTAAGTCTAGGAGAGAACAATGAGCAGTTCTTC
cdr3_aa: CASSLSLGENNEQFF

j_call: TRBJ1-1
clone_size: many
d_call: .
v_call: TRBV5-6
cdr3_nt: TGTGCCAGCAGCTTGGCCAGTTATGAAGCTTTCTTT
cdr3_aa: CASSLASYEAFF

j_call: TRBJ2-7
clone_size: .
d_call: .
v_call: TRBV13
cdr3_nt: TGTGCCAGCAGCTTTGGACTACCTCAGAAGTCCTACGAGCAGTACTTC
cdr3_aa: CASSFGLPQKSYEQYF

j_call: TRBJ1-1
clone_size: many
d_call: TRBD1
v_call: TRBV6-1
cdr3_nt: TGTGCCAGCAGTTCGGGACAGTTGAACACTGAAGCTTTCTTT
cdr3_aa: CASSSGQLNTEAFF

j_call: TRBJ1-2
clone_size: once
d_call: TRBD1
v_call: TRBV24-1
cdr3_nt: TGTGCCACCAGTGGCACGAGACAGGGAATAGCCGGCTACACCTTC
cdr3_aa: CATSGTRQGIAGYTF

j_call: TRBJ2-1
clone_size: many
d_call: .
v_call: TRBV29-1
cdr3_nt: TGCAGCGTTGAAACCTACAATGAGCAGTTCTTC
cdr3_aa: CSVETYNEQFF

j_call: TRBJ2-2
clone_size: .
d_call: .
v_call: TRBV7-2
cdr3_nt: TGTGTCAGCAGCTTAAATACTCAACCTAGTGAGGTTCGGACCGGGGAGCTGTTTTTT
cdr3_aa: CVSSLNTQPSEVRTGELFF

j_call: TRBJ2-7
clone_size: many
d_call: TRBD1
v_call: TRBV28
cdr3_nt: TGTGCCAGCAGTTCGGGACAGGACTACGAGCAGTACTTC
cdr3_aa: CASSSGQDYEQYF

j_call: TRBJ2-5
clone_size: many
d_call: TRBD1
v_call: TRBV7-3
cdr3_nt: TGTGCCAGCAGCACTGGACAGGCTGGAGAGACCCAGTACTTC
cdr3_aa: CASSTGQAGETQYF

j_call: TRBJ2-5
clone_size: many
d_call: .
v_call: TRBV6-2/TRBV6-3
cdr3_nt: TGTGCCAGCAGTTACGTTAGCCGAGAGACCCAGTACTTC
cdr3_aa: CASSYVSRETQYF

j_call: TRBJ2-3
clone_size: many
d_call: .
v_call: TRBV25-1
cdr3_nt: TGTGCCAGCAGTGTAGGATATAGCACAGATACGCAGTATTTT
cdr3_aa: CASSVGYSTDTQYF

j_call: TRBJ1-1
clone_size: .
d_call: .
v_call: TRBV12-5
cdr3_nt: TGTGCTAGTGGTTTGTACATGAACACTGAAGCTTTCTTT
cdr3_aa: CASGLYMNTEAFF

j_call: TRBJ2-7
clone_size: .
d_call: TRBD2
v_call: TRBV4-1
cdr3_nt: TGCGCCAGCAGCCAAGATCTAGGCTTGAGGCGGGAGGGAACCTACGAGCAGTACTTC
cdr3_aa: CASSQDLGLRREGTYEQYF

j_call: TRBJ1-1
clone_size: many
d_call: .
v_call: TRBV4-1
cdr3_nt: TGCGCCAGCACGGCAGAGTGGTCCACTGAAGCTTTCTTT
cdr3_aa: CASTAEWSTEAFF

j_call: TRBJ2-1
clone_size: many
d_call: TRBD2
v_call: TRBV29-1
cdr3_nt: TGCAGCGTTAGGAGGCCTAGCGGCAATGAGCAGTTCTTC
cdr3_aa: CSVRRPSGNEQFF

j_call: TRBJ1-1
clone_size: few
d_call: .
v_call: TRBV6-6
cdr3_nt: TGTGCCAGCAGTTTAAGGGATGCTGAAGCTTTCTTT
cdr3_aa: CASSLRDAEAFF

j_call: TRBJ1-3
clone_size: few
d_call: .
v_call: TRBV7-6
cdr3_nt: TGTGCCAGTTCGGACCGTCGGGTTCGAGGAAACACCATATATTTT
cdr3_aa: CASSDRRVRGNTIYF

j_call: TRBJ1-4
clone_size: .
d_call: .
v_call: TRBV29-1
cdr3_nt: TGCAGCGTTATTGCAACTAATGAAAAACTGTTTTTT
cdr3_aa: CSVIATNEKLFF

j_call: TRBJ1-5
clone_size: many
d_call: .
v_call: TRBV19
cdr3_nt: TGTGCCAGTAGTATAGTGGGCAACATATATACCAATCAGCCCCAGCATTTT
cdr3_aa: CASSIVGNIYTNQPQHF

j_call: TRBJ1-5
clone_size: many
d_call: TRBD1
v_call: TRBV24-1
cdr3_nt: TGTGCCACCAGCGATGGGACAGCGCCGAGCAATCAGCCCCAGCATTTT
cdr3_aa: CATSDGTAPSNQPQHF

j_call: TRBJ2-7
clone_size: many
d_call: .
v_call: TRBV3-1
cdr3_nt: TGCGCCAGCAGCCAAGTAGCCTACGAGCAGTACTTC
cdr3_aa: CASSQVAYEQYF

j_call: TRBJ1-1
clone_size: .
d_call: .
v_call: TRBV6-9
cdr3_nt: TGTGCCAGCAGTTACCCAATAGCGGGAGGGGCAGGCATCGTCGCTGAAGCTTTCTTT
cdr3_aa: CASSYPIAGGAGIVAEAFF

j_call: TRBJ2-7
clone_size: many
d_call: TRBD2
v_call: TRBV20-1
cdr3_nt: TGCAGTGCTAGGCCGGGACTAGCCTACTACGAGCAGTACTTC
cdr3_aa: CSARPGLAYYEQYF

j_call: TRBJ2-7
clone_size: many
d_call: TRBD2
v_call: TRBV6-2/TRBV6-3
cdr3_nt: TGTGCCAGCAGTCCCTCGACTAGCGGAATATCCTACGAGCAGTACTTC
cdr3_aa: CASSPSTSGISYEQYF

j_call: TRBJ2-5
clone_size: many
d_call: .
v_call: TRBV18
cdr3_nt: TGTGCCAGCTCTGCCTTCAAAGCCATGGAGACCCAGTACTTC
cdr3_aa: CASSAFKAMETQYF

j_call: TRBJ2-3
clone_size: many
d_call: TRBD2
v_call: TRBV7-2
cdr3_nt: TGTGCCAGCAGCTTATACCCTAGCGGGCGCACAGATACGCAGTATTTT
cdr3_aa: CASSLYPSGRTDTQYF

j_call: TRBJ2-1
clone_size: .
d_call: .
v_call: TRBV12-3/TRBV12-4
cdr3_nt: TGTGCCAGCAGTTTGACAGAGTCTTACAATGAGCAGTTCTTC
cdr3_aa: CASSLTESYNEQFF

j_call: TRBJ2-5
clone_size: many
d_call: .
v_call: TRBV4-3
cdr3_nt: TGCGCCAGCAGCCAAGGGGCAGGGTACACCCAGTACTTC
cdr3_aa: CASSQGAGYTQYF

j_call: TRBJ1-3
clone_size: many
d_call: .
v_call: TRBV29-1
cdr3_nt: TGCAGCGTTGAAGAAACAGTTGGAAACACCATATATTTT
cdr3_aa: CSVEETVGNTIYF

j_call: TRBJ2-3
clone_size: few
d_call: TRBD2
v_call: TRBV2
cdr3_nt: TGTGCCAGCAGTGATTCCCTCGGCGGGAGCGAAACAGATACGCAGTATTTT
cdr3_aa: CASSDSLGGSETDTQYF

j_call: TRBJ2-3
clone_size: .
d_call: TRBD1
v_call: TRBV29-1
cdr3_nt: TGCAGCATTGTTGGGACAGGTGGCATAGGGACAGATACGCAGTATTTT
cdr3_aa: CSIVGTGGIGTDTQYF

j_call: TRBJ1-1
clone_size: few
d_call: .
v_call: TRBV12-3/TRBV12-4
cdr3_nt: TGTGCCAGCAGTGGAGCCCGGGTCAACACTGAAGCTTTCTTT
cdr3_aa: CASSGARVNTEAFF

j_call: TRBJ2-7
clone_size: few
d_call: TRBD2
v_call: TRBV5-1
cdr3_nt: TGCGCCAGCAGCTTCTCAATAACTAGCGGGAGGGCCGAGGATCACGAGCAGTACTTC
cdr3_aa: CASSFSITSGRAEDHEQYF

j_call: TRBJ1-2
clone_size: .
d_call: TRBD1
v_call: TRBV19
cdr3_nt: TGTGCCAGTGGTCCAGGGGGCACACAGGGCTGGCGGCACCCTTTCCGCGTCTACACCTTC
cdr3_aa: CASGPGGTQGWRHPFRVYTF

j_call: TRBJ2-7
clone_size: .
d_call: TRBD2
v_call: TRBV7-2
cdr3_nt: TGTGCCAGCAACTCTAGCGGGAGCTCCTACGAGCAGTACTTC
cdr3_aa: CASNSSGSSYEQYF

j_call: TRBJ1-3
clone_size: .
d_call: .
v_call: TRBV7-2
cdr3_nt: TGTGCCCGCAGCCTGCCGGGAAACACCATATATTTT
cdr3_aa: CARSLPGNTIYF

j_call: TRBJ2-3
clone_size: .
d_call: TRBD2
v_call: TRBV28
cdr3_nt: TGTGCCAGCAGTCCTGGACTAGCGCCTATCACAGATACGCAGTATTTT
cdr3_aa: CASSPGLAPITDTQYF

j_call: TRBJ2-2
clone_size: many
d_call: .
v_call: TRBV6-5
cdr3_nt: TGTGCCAGCAGTTACTGGGGGGACTTATCATCGAACACCGGGGAGCTGTTTTTT
cdr3_aa: CASSYWGDLSSNTGELFF

j_call: TRBJ2-6
clone_size: many
d_call: TRBD2
v_call: TRBV18
cdr3_nt: TGTGCCAGCTCACCGAGCAGGGAGGGAGCAGGGGCCAACGTCCTGACTTTC
cdr3_aa: CASSPSREGAGANVLTF

j_call: TRBJ1-5
clone_size: .
d_call: .
v_call: TRBV6-2/TRBV6-3
cdr3_nt: TGTGCCAGTACGGCAGAGCCCAGTCAGCCCCAGCACTTT
cdr3_aa: CASTAEPSQPQHF

j_call: TRBJ2-7
clone_size: many
d_call: .
v_call: TRBV20-1
cdr3_nt: TGCAGTGCTAGAGGAGGGGCCAACCCTTACGAGCAGTACTTC
cdr3_aa: CSARGGANPYEQYF

j_call: TRBJ2-1
clone_size: many
d_call: TRBD2
v_call: TRBV7-2
cdr3_nt: TGTGCCAGCAGCTCATTAGCGGGAGCGTCTGGTGAGCAGTTCTTC
cdr3_aa: CASSSLAGASGEQFF

j_call: TRBJ2-3
clone_size: .
d_call: .
v_call: TRBV9
cdr3_nt: TGTGCCAGCAGCGTAAGTGGAGGGCTAGCAGCAGATACGCAGTATTTT
cdr3_aa: CASSVSGGLAADTQYF

j_call: TRBJ2-1
clone_size: .
d_call: .
v_call: TRBV20-1
cdr3_nt: TGCAGTGCCTCGACCGGGACCCCTAGGAATGAGCAGTTCTTC
cdr3_aa: CSASTGTPRNEQFF

j_call: TRBJ1-5
clone_size: .
d_call: .
v_call: TRBV12-3/TRBV12-4
cdr3_nt: TGTGCCAGCAGTCCCCGGGACACAAGACGTAATCAGCCCCAGCATTTT
cdr3_aa: CASSPRDTRRNQPQHF

j_call: TRBJ2-3
clone_size: many
d_call: TRBD1
v_call: TRBV6-1
cdr3_nt: TGTGCCAGCAGGGGCTCCGGGACAGCCTTCACAGATACGCAGTATTTT
cdr3_aa: CASRGSGTAFTDTQYF

j_call: TRBJ2-5
clone_size: .
d_call: .
v_call: TRBV6-2/TRBV6-3
cdr3_nt: TGTGCCATTAGTATCTCGGAGGGGCAAGAGACCCAGTACTTC
cdr3_aa: CAISISEGQETQYF

j_call: TRBJ2-3
clone_size: .
d_call: .
v_call: TRBV15
cdr3_nt: TGTGCCACCAGCAGAGATCCCTCTAGCGCAGATCCGCAGTATTTT
cdr3_aa: CATSRDPSSADPQYF

j_call: TRBJ2-6
clone_size: many
d_call: .
v_call: TRBV7-6
cdr3_nt: TGTGCCAGCAGCTCGAATCAGTGGGCCAACGTCCTGACTTTC
cdr3_aa: CASSSNQWANVLTF

j_call: TRBJ1-2
clone_size: many
d_call: TRBD1
v_call: TRBV11-2
cdr3_nt: TGTGCCAGCAGCCGGGACAGGGGAGGAGGCTACACCTTC
cdr3_aa: CASSRDRGGGYTF

j_call: TRBJ1-5
clone_size: many
d_call: .
v_call: TRBV7-9
cdr3_nt: TGTGCCAGCAGCTTGACTGTAGATCAGCCCCAGCATTTT
cdr3_aa: CASSLTVDQPQHF

j_call: TRBJ1-4
clone_size: .
d_call: .
v_call: TRBV29-1
cdr3_nt: TGCAGCGTTGAACAAGAGGGTAGAGAAAAACTGTTTTTT
cdr3_aa: CSVEQEGREKLFF

j_call: TRBJ2-3
clone_size: many
d_call: TRBD2
v_call: TRBV3-1
cdr3_nt: TGTGCCAGCAGCCCACCAATAGCGGGAGCGAGAGATACGCAGTATTTT
cdr3_aa: CASSPPIAGARDTQYF

j_call: TRBJ1-5
clone_size: .
d_call: .
v_call: TRBV20-1
cdr3_nt: TGCATTGCTGGAGATGGACGTCCAGCCAATCAGCCCCAGCATTTT
cdr3_aa: CIAGDGRPANQPQHF